The 3 T cell receptor beta chains listed next were all sequenced from one sample in a study of blood T cell repertoires in COVID-19. TCRdb keeps only in-frame clones here, not all; method: immunoSEQ multiplex PCR. There are fewer than 450,000 clones in the sample; around nine tenths occur only once, and around 6.6% lies in the top ten. The sequencing sample was made of peripheral blood. These TCRs come from a woman aged 70-85 years with COVID-19, enrolled during active disease.

The CDR3 sequence: CASSLGDRGSEGYTF. CDR3 DNA: TGTGCCAGCAGCTTAGGGGACAGGGGATCTGAGGGCTACACCTTC. The J gene is TRBJ1-2, the V gene TRBV7-9; TRBD1 agrees at 10 bases. Looked up from germline, CDR1 is SEHNR and CDR2 is FQNEAQ (reference sequence). CDR3 length equals 15 residues. The V segment lost 1 base and the J segment 8 bases; nucleotides outside the gene matches: 7.

The chain links TRBV5-1 to TRBJ2-3, with 7 bases lining up with TRBD1. V dropped 5 bases and J dropped 0; count of bases not matched to a gene: 6. The germline CDR1 and CDR2 sequences are SGHRS and YFSETQ. The CDR3 spans 15 residues. The CDR3 DNA reads TGCGCCAGCAGAGAAAGGACAGGAAGCACAGATACGCAGTATTTT. This sequence encodes CASRERTGSTDTQYF.

This clone was seen once. The chain employs TRBV7-9 and TRBJ2-3; 8 bases fit TRBD2. Per the germline V gene, CDR1 is SEHNR and CDR2 is FQNEAQ (reference sequence). The trim removed 3 bases at V and 4 bases at J, leaving 3 bases unmatched. CDR3 length equals 14 residues. The CDR3 protein is CASSFAGGPDTQYF. CDR3 DNA sequence: TGTGCCAGCAGCTTTGCGGGGGGTCCAGATACGCAGTATTTT.